The table lists the clone carrying this T cell receptor beta chain with many counts. With 5 bases clipped from V and 1 base from J, the junction kept 18 bases outside the gene matches. CDR1 is SEHNR and CDR2 is FQNEAQ in the germline V gene (reference sequence). This CDR3 contains 21 residues. TCRdb reanalysed the RT-PCR reads using MiXCR and keeps one entry per CDR3 protein. The sample lists hundreds of thousands of distinct CDR3 sequences; 11% to 15% were seen once. The genes are TRBV7-9 and TRBJ2-3, with TRBD2 matching 13 bases. The source is a female donor in good health, serving as a healthy control. Sequenced: memory CD4+ T cells from blood. The CDR3 DNA sequence: TGTGCCAGCAGCCCTAAGATGTCCGGGACTAGCGGGATGATGCGCACAGATACGCAGTATTTT. This gives the protein CASSPKMSGTSGMMRTDTQYF.